These T cell receptor beta chains were read from a single sample in a study of shared clonotypes between healthy human individuals. The protocol was immunoSEQ multiplex PCR, while the TCRdb copy is restricted to in-frame clones and leaves out a portion. The sample contains around 2.1 million clones, 85% to 95% of which appear only once. The specimen sequenced was naive CD8+ T cells from PBMCs. The receptors derive from a man between 18 and 29 years old in good health. Some clones in this sample may be carry-over from other donors' samples. Both conserved end residues are part of each CDR3. Clone size, where shown, is once, few, many, or a class for clones that have expanded.

V gene: TRBV5-6
clone size: .
J gene: TRBJ2-5
CDR3 protein: CASSSGRPQETQYF

V gene: TRBV5-1
clone size: .
J gene: TRBJ2-7
CDR3 protein: CASSLEGQGTEQYF

V gene: TRBV2
clone size: .
J gene: TRBJ2-1
CDR3 protein: CASSDPVNEQFF

V gene: TRBV2
clone size: .
J gene: TRBJ1-1
CDR3 protein: CASRETGVEAFF

V gene: TRBV28
clone size: .
J gene: TRBJ2-3
CDR3 protein: CASSLGERYTDTQYF

V gene: TRBV5-1
clone size: .
J gene: TRBJ2-1
CDR3 protein: CASFEQADEQFF

V gene: TRBV27
clone size: .
J gene: TRBJ2-7
CDR3 protein: CASSPRTGLPRDEQYF

V gene: TRBV28
clone size: .
J gene: TRBJ1-1
CDR3 protein: CASIPTEVNTEAFF

V gene: TRBV9
clone size: once
J gene: TRBJ2-3
CDR3 protein: CASSVEVDTQYF

V gene: TRBV15
clone size: .
J gene: TRBJ1-2
CDR3 protein: CATSQATGDGGGYTF

V gene: TRBV6-1
clone size: .
J gene: TRBJ2-2
CDR3 protein: CASSEGAPAWGGDGELFF

V gene: TRBV7-9
clone size: .
J gene: TRBJ1-5
CDR3 protein: CASSSLGYEQPQHF

V gene: TRBV18
clone size: .
J gene: TRBJ2-1
CDR3 protein: CASSDRQGSYNEQFF

V gene: TRBV5-1
clone size: .
J gene: TRBJ2-1
CDR3 protein: CASPDESDEQFF

V gene: TRBV5-4
clone size: .
J gene: TRBJ2-7
CDR3 protein: CASSPGVGGYEQYF

V gene: TRBV7-9
clone size: .
J gene: TRBJ2-3
CDR3 protein: CASSFLADPTDTQYF

V gene: TRBV7-8
clone size: .
J gene: TRBJ2-3
CDR3 protein: CASSLGEAGTRSTDTQYF

V gene: TRBV7-9
clone size: .
J gene: TRBJ1-2
CDR3 protein: CASRLEFTGQALNYGYTF

V gene: TRBV7-6
clone size: .
J gene: TRBJ2-1
CDR3 protein: CASTLSPTSGSYEQFF

V gene: TRBV2
clone size: .
J gene: TRBJ2-1
CDR3 protein: CARGTRDDSYNEQFF

V gene: TRBV19
clone size: .
J gene: TRBJ1-4
CDR3 protein: CASSMRGFYGRHEKLFF

V gene: TRBV9
clone size: few
J gene: TRBJ1-1
CDR3 protein: CASSTGVRAEAFF

V gene: TRBV27
clone size: few
J gene: TRBJ2-3
CDR3 protein: CASSLSRRATDTQYF

V gene: TRBV9
clone size: .
J gene: TRBJ2-3
CDR3 protein: CASGGGVNPDTQYF

V gene: TRBV11-2
clone size: .
J gene: TRBJ2-7
CDR3 protein: CASSLAGASHEQYF

V gene: TRBV19
clone size: .
J gene: TRBJ1-4
CDR3 protein: CASSKGQGADWEKLFF

V gene: TRBV27
clone size: .
J gene: TRBJ1-4
CDR3 protein: CASSHLPRANEKLFF

V gene: TRBV27
clone size: once
J gene: TRBJ2-2
CDR3 protein: CASGGLTGTGGSGELFF

V gene: TRBV6-5
clone size: .
J gene: TRBJ2-2
CDR3 protein: CASYYGPVGGELFF